This T cell receptor beta chain derives from a study of human T cells and chemical hapten exposure. Background on the study: Skin on the upper inner arm, approximately 2 cm by approximately 2 cm in size, was sensitized with 2% DPC.

Whole-study results and caveats: Controls had significantly fewer large CDR3 similarity clusters than were formed by expanded TCRs.

This clonotype has only a few counts. Its antigen is unidentified. Time point in this sample: patch test 1, 2 weeks after DPC sensitization. Regarding treatment: therapeutic diphenylcyclopropenone sensitization with weekly scalp DPC. Whole blood, unfractionated, served as the material for total RNA extraction. One entry per CDR3 protein, called by TCRdb with MiXCR from the RACE reads. Of 50,000 or so distinct CDR3 sequences in the sample, 11% were seen once. The CDR3 contains 14 residues. Germline V gene lookup returns CDR1 SGHTA and CDR2 FQGNSA. V was pared by 2 bases and J by 6 bases, with 11 bases between.

V and J are TRBV7-2 and TRBJ2-1; tentative D call: TRBD1 (5 bases). This TCR was sampled from a woman between 40 and 50 years old with alopecia areata. Some clones in this sample may be carry-over from other donors' samples. The sequenced sample was whole blood, obtained in connection with sensitization to the hapten diphenylcyclopropenone (DPC). The CDR3 nucleotides are TGTGCCAGCAGCTTAAACTGGCAGGGCAATGAGCAGTTCTTC. It codes for CASSLNWQGNEQFF.